Listed below are T cell receptor beta chains from one sample, sequenced in a study of control samples from healthy donors and cancer patients. Clones were read by immunoSEQ multiplex PCR, and TCRdb kept only the in-frame ones, dropping some. The table lists over 120,000 clones, 91% of them singletons. The sequenced material came from blood. These receptors all stem from a man aged 25 to 45 in good health. Each CDR3 is given with its conserved first and last residue. D genes are given only for firm matches. Some rows have no size entry. The others give once, few or many, or a class for an expanded clone.

j_call: TRBJ2-6; v_call: TRBV5-1; clone_size: NA; d_call: NA; cdr3_aa: CASSATVSGANVLTF; cdr3_nt: TGCGCCAGCAGCGCGACAGTTTCTGGGGCCAACGTCCTGACTTTC
j_call: TRBJ1-6; v_call: TRBV14; clone_size: once; d_call: NA; cdr3_aa: CASSQVGSSYNSPLHF; cdr3_nt: TGTGCCAGCAGCCAAGTGGGGAGCTCCTATAATTCACCCCTCCACTTT
j_call: TRBJ1-1; v_call: TRBV11-2; clone_size: NA; d_call: NA; cdr3_aa: CASSLAAAVTEAFF; cdr3_nt: TGTGCCAGCAGCCTGGCCGCGGCAGTAACTGAAGCTTTCTTT
j_call: TRBJ1-2; v_call: TRBV6-5; clone_size: once; d_call: TRBD1; cdr3_aa: CASTPGGSGGYGYTF; cdr3_nt: TGTGCCAGCACCCCGGGGGGTTCAGGGGGCTATGGCTACACCTTC
j_call: TRBJ1-2; v_call: TRBV6-6; clone_size: NA; d_call: NA; cdr3_aa: CASSEGTNYGYTF; cdr3_nt: TGTGCCAGCAGCGAGGGGACGAACTATGGCTACACCTTC
j_call: TRBJ1-4; v_call: TRBV2; clone_size: NA; d_call: TRBD1; cdr3_aa: CASSVQGAGEKLFF; cdr3_nt: TGTGCCAGCAGTGTTCAGGGGGCGGGGGAAAAACTGTTTTTT
j_call: TRBJ1-2; v_call: TRBV19; clone_size: NA; d_call: NA; cdr3_aa: CASSITPTTGYGYTF; cdr3_nt: TGTGCCAGTAGTATAACACCGACGACGGGCTATGGCTACACCTTC
j_call: TRBJ2-7; v_call: TRBV27; clone_size: once; d_call: TRBD1; cdr3_aa: CASSFEDRVSCFHEQYF; cdr3_nt: TGTGCCAGCAGTTTTGAGGACAGGGTGAGTTGTTTCCACGAGCAGTACTTC
j_call: TRBJ2-1; v_call: TRBV19; clone_size: NA; d_call: TRBD1; cdr3_aa: CATLVVRGGQGKQFF; cdr3_nt: TGTGCCACCCTGGTCGTAAGGGGGGGACAGGGAAAGCAGTTCTTC
j_call: TRBJ1-4; v_call: TRBV5-4; clone_size: NA; d_call: NA; cdr3_aa: CASSSRAGEKLFF; cdr3_nt: TGTGCCAGCAGCTCGCGCGCGGGGGAAAAACTGTTTTTT
j_call: TRBJ2-7; v_call: TRBV27; clone_size: NA; d_call: TRBD1; cdr3_aa: CASSHDRAPSPYEQYF; cdr3_nt: TGTGCCAGCAGCCACGACAGGGCACCGAGTCCCTACGAGCAGTACTTC
j_call: TRBJ1-2; v_call: TRBV5-8; clone_size: NA; d_call: NA; cdr3_aa: CASSLRGGYGYTF; cdr3_nt: TGTGCCAGCAGCTTGCGAGGGGGCTATGGCTACACCTTC
j_call: TRBJ2-1; v_call: TRBV14; clone_size: few; d_call: TRBD2; cdr3_aa: CASTPLWSGGASEQFF; cdr3_nt: TGTGCCAGCACACCCCTTTGGAGCGGGGGGGCTAGTGAGCAGTTCTTC
j_call: TRBJ2-7; v_call: TRBV7-2; clone_size: NA; d_call: NA; cdr3_aa: CASSLGAGLAGEQYF; cdr3_nt: TGTGCCAGCAGCTTAGGAGCGGGCCTCGCGGGGGAGCAGTACTTC
j_call: TRBJ2-3; v_call: TRBV14; clone_size: NA; d_call: NA; cdr3_aa: CASSPGTISTDTQYF; cdr3_nt: TGTGCCAGCAGCCCCGGGACCATTAGCACAGATACGCAGTATTTT
j_call: TRBJ1-1; v_call: TRBV27; clone_size: once; d_call: NA; cdr3_aa: CASSLGVSGTEAFF; cdr3_nt: TGTGCCAGCAGTTTAGGGGTCAGTGGGACTGAAGCTTTCTTT
j_call: TRBJ2-3; v_call: TRBV11-2; clone_size: NA; d_call: TRBD2; cdr3_aa: CASSLGTRHTDTQYF; cdr3_nt: TGTGCCAGCAGCTTAGGGACTAGGCACACAGATACGCAGTATTTT
j_call: TRBJ2-1; v_call: TRBV7-3; clone_size: NA; d_call: NA; cdr3_aa: CASSLTGGPNEQFF; cdr3_nt: TGTGCCAGCAGCTTAACGGGGGGGCCAAATGAGCAGTTCTTC
j_call: TRBJ2-7; v_call: TRBV12-5; clone_size: few; d_call: NA; cdr3_aa: CASGLVSYEQYF; cdr3_nt: TGTGCTAGTGGTTTGGTATCCTACGAGCAGTACTTC
j_call: TRBJ1-2; v_call: TRBV5-1; clone_size: NA; d_call: NA; cdr3_aa: CASSLDPTKGGYTF; cdr3_nt: TGCGCCAGCAGCTTAGATCCGACTAAGGGTGGCTACACCTTC
j_call: TRBJ1-2; v_call: TRBV12-3/TRBV12-4; clone_size: NA; d_call: NA; cdr3_aa: CASSFSGNYGYTF; cdr3_nt: TGTGCCAGCAGTTTTTCAGGAAACTATGGCTACACCTTC
j_call: TRBJ1-4; v_call: TRBV28; clone_size: NA; d_call: NA; cdr3_aa: CASSPRTGRRNEKLFF; cdr3_nt: TGTGCCAGCAGCCCCAGAACGGGACGGCGAAATGAAAAACTGTTTTTT
j_call: TRBJ2-7; v_call: TRBV2; clone_size: NA; d_call: TRBD1; cdr3_aa: CASSAPTGFNYEQYF; cdr3_nt: TGTGCCAGCAGTGCACCGACAGGGTTCAACTACGAGCAGTACTTC
j_call: TRBJ2-2; v_call: TRBV19; clone_size: NA; d_call: NA; cdr3_aa: CASSISPEGTGELFF; cdr3_nt: TGTGCCAGTAGTATATCCCCGGAGGGAACCGGGGAGCTGTTTTTT
j_call: TRBJ1-2; v_call: TRBV5-1; clone_size: NA; d_call: TRBD1; cdr3_aa: CASSFLDRDGGYTF; cdr3_nt: TGCGCCAGCAGCTTTCTGGACAGGGATGGTGGCTACACCTTC
j_call: TRBJ1-2; v_call: TRBV11-2; clone_size: NA; d_call: NA; cdr3_aa: CASSSRENPGYTF; cdr3_nt: TGTGCCAGCAGCTCTAGGGAGAATCCTGGCTACACCTTC
j_call: TRBJ1-1; v_call: TRBV10-3; clone_size: NA; d_call: TRBD1; cdr3_aa: CATTQSSGGNTEAFF; cdr3_nt: TGTGCCACGACTCAAAGTTCAGGGGGCAACACTGAAGCTTTCTTT
j_call: TRBJ2-3; v_call: TRBV4-1; clone_size: NA; d_call: TRBD2; cdr3_aa: CASSPETSGLLVDTQYF; cdr3_nt: TGCGCCAGCAGCCCAGAGACTAGCGGGTTACTGGTAGATACGCAGTATTTT
j_call: TRBJ1-2; v_call: TRBV12-3/TRBV12-4; clone_size: NA; d_call: TRBD1; cdr3_aa: CASSAGQGGYTF; cdr3_nt: TGTGCCAGCAGCGCTGGACAGGGGGGCTACACCTTC
j_call: TRBJ2-1; v_call: TRBV11-3; clone_size: NA; d_call: NA; cdr3_aa: CASSLGNGGPYNEQFF; cdr3_nt: TGTGCCAGCAGCTTAGGTAACGGGGGGCCCTACAATGAGCAGTTCTTC
j_call: TRBJ1-2; v_call: TRBV7-8; clone_size: NA; d_call: TRBD1; cdr3_aa: CASSLARWGTESGYTF; cdr3_nt: TGTGCCAGCAGCTTAGCGCGATGGGGGACAGAAAGTGGCTACACCTTC
j_call: TRBJ1-2; v_call: TRBV29-1; clone_size: NA; d_call: NA; cdr3_aa: CSVEDETVYGYTF; cdr3_nt: TGCAGCGTTGAAGATGAAACAGTCTATGGCTACACCTTC
j_call: TRBJ1-2; v_call: TRBV9; clone_size: NA; d_call: TRBD1; cdr3_aa: CASSVPTRGTGGGYYGYTF; cdr3_nt: TGTGCCAGCAGCGTACCCACCCGGGGGACAGGGGGCGGATACTATGGCTACACCTTC
j_call: TRBJ1-2; v_call: TRBV28; clone_size: NA; d_call: NA; cdr3_aa: CASSLLSGYTF; cdr3_nt: TGTGCCAGCAGTTTATTGTCGGGCTACACCTTC
j_call: TRBJ2-1; v_call: TRBV11-2; clone_size: NA; d_call: TRBD2; cdr3_aa: CASSLYGGAPNEQFF; cdr3_nt: TGTGCCAGCAGCTTATACGGGGGGGCCCCCAATGAGCAGTTCTTC
j_call: TRBJ1-5; v_call: TRBV10-3; clone_size: NA; d_call: TRBD1; cdr3_aa: CATGTGFEQPQHF; cdr3_nt: TGTGCCACCGGGACAGGGTTTGAACAGCCCCAGCATTTT
j_call: TRBJ1-5; v_call: TRBV20-1; clone_size: NA; d_call: NA; cdr3_aa: CSASRAGPINQPQHF; cdr3_nt: TGCAGTGCTAGTAGAGCGGGACCGATCAATCAGCCCCAGCATTTT
j_call: TRBJ2-7; v_call: TRBV19; clone_size: NA; d_call: NA; cdr3_aa: CASTDRGYEQYF; cdr3_nt: TGTGCCAGTACTGACAGAGGCTACGAGCAGTACTTC
j_call: TRBJ2-1; v_call: TRBV11-2; clone_size: NA; d_call: NA; cdr3_aa: CASTIVGGALSSYNEQFF; cdr3_nt: TGTGCCAGCACCATTGTAGGGGGGGCCCTTAGCTCCTACAATGAGCAGTTCTTC
j_call: TRBJ1-3; v_call: TRBV7-9; clone_size: NA; d_call: NA; cdr3_aa: CASSLAGDNSGNTIYF; cdr3_nt: TGTGCCAGCAGCTTAGCGGGGGACAACTCTGGAAACACCATATATTTT
j_call: TRBJ2-7; v_call: TRBV2; clone_size: NA; d_call: TRBD1; cdr3_aa: CASRWGQGAGEQYF; cdr3_nt: TGTGCCAGCAGGTGGGGGCAGGGGGCTGGCGAGCAGTACTTC
j_call: TRBJ1-1; v_call: TRBV6-5; clone_size: NA; d_call: NA; cdr3_aa: CASSYETGTSRAFF; cdr3_nt: TGTGCCAGCAGTTACGAGACCGGGACATCCAGAGCTTTCTTT
j_call: TRBJ2-1; v_call: TRBV27; clone_size: NA; d_call: NA; cdr3_aa: CASSLLSGNEQFF; cdr3_nt: TGTGCCAGCAGTTTATTGTCGGGGAATGAGCAGTTCTTC
j_call: TRBJ1-6; v_call: TRBV6-6; clone_size: once; d_call: NA; cdr3_aa: CASTEVGYSAPLHF; cdr3_nt: TGTGCCAGCACCGAGGTTGGGTACTCGGCACCCCTCCACTTT
j_call: TRBJ2-1; v_call: TRBV15; clone_size: NA; d_call: NA; cdr3_aa: CATRRGTSYNEQFF; cdr3_nt: TGTGCCACCAGGCGGGGAACCTCCTACAATGAGCAGTTCTTC
j_call: TRBJ2-7; v_call: TRBV9; clone_size: NA; d_call: NA; cdr3_aa: CASSVHERDEQYF; cdr3_nt: TGTGCCAGCAGCGTACACGAACGGGACGAGCAGTACTTC
j_call: TRBJ2-3; v_call: TRBV7-3; clone_size: NA; d_call: TRBD2; cdr3_aa: CASSPNAGAGADTQYF; cdr3_nt: TGTGCCAGCAGCCCCAACGCCGGGGCGGGGGCAGATACGCAGTATTTT
j_call: TRBJ1-2; v_call: TRBV11-1; clone_size: NA; d_call: TRBD1; cdr3_aa: CASSLTGGTGGYTF; cdr3_nt: TGTGCCAGCAGCCTGACAGGGGGCACGGGTGGCTACACCTTC
j_call: TRBJ1-6; v_call: TRBV27; clone_size: once; d_call: NA; cdr3_aa: CASRGTYYNSPLHF; cdr3_nt: TGTGCCAGCCGGGGGACATACTATAATTCACCCCTCCACTTT
j_call: TRBJ2-1; v_call: TRBV7-3; clone_size: NA; d_call: NA; cdr3_aa: CASSNWPGNEQFF; cdr3_nt: TGTGCCAGCAGCAACTGGCCGGGCAATGAGCAGTTCTTC
j_call: TRBJ2-2; v_call: TRBV5-6; clone_size: NA; d_call: NA; cdr3_aa: CASSLGAGGTNTGELFF; cdr3_nt: TGTGCCAGCAGCTTGGGAGCAGGGGGGACGAACACCGGGGAGCTGTTTTTT
j_call: TRBJ1-1; v_call: TRBV10-2; clone_size: few; d_call: NA; cdr3_aa: CASLTPMNTEAFF; cdr3_nt: TGCGCCAGCCTTACACCTATGAACACTGAAGCTTTCTTT